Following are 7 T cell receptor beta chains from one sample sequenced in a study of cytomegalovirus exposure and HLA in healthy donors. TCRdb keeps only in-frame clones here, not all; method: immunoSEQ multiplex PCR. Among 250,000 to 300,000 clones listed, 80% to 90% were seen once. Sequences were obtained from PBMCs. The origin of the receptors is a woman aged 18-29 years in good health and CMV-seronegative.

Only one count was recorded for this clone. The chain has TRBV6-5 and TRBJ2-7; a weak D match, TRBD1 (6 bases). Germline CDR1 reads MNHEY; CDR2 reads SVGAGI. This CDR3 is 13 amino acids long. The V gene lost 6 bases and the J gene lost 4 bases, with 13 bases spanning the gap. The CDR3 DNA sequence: TGTGCCAGCAGGCGAACGACAGGATACGAGCAGTACTTC. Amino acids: CASRRTTGYEQYF.

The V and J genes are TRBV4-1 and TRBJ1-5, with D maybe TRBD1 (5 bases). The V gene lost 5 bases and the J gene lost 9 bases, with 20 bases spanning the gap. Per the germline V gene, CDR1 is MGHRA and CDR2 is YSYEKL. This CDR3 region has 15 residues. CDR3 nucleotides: TGCGCCAGCAGCGTAGGGGTTTGGGGGGTCGGGCCCCAGCATTTT. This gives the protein CASSVGVWGVGPQHF.

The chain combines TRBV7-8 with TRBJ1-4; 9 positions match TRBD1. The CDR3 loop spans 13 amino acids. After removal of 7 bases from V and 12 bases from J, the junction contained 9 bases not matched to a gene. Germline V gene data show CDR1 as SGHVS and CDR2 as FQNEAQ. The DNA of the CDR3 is TGTGCCAGCACCCCCGGGACAGGGACTGAACTGTTTTTT. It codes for CASTPGTGTELFF.

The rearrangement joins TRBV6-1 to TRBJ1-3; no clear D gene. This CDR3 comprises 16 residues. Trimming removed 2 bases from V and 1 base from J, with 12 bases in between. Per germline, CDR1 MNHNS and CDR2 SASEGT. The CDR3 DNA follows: TGTGCCAGCAGTGAAACGGTCCTAGGATCTGGAAACACCATATATTTT. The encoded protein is CASSETVLGSGNTIYF.

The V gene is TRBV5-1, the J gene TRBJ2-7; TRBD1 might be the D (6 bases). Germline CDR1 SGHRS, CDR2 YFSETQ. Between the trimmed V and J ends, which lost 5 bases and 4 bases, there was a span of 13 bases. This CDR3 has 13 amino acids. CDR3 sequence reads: CASREQGLYEQYF. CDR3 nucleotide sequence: TGCGCCAGCAGAGAACAGGGTCTGTACGAGCAGTACTTC.

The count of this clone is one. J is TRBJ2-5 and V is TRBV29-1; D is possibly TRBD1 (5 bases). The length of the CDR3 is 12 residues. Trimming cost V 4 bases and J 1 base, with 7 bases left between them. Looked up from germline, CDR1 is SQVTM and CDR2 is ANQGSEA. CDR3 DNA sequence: TGCAGCGTTGGACAGATCCAAGAGACCCAGTACTTC. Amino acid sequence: CSVGQIQETQYF. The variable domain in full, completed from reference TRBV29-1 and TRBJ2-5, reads SAVISQKPSRDICQRGTSLTIQCQVDSQVTMMFWYRQQPGQSLTLIATANQGSEATYESGFVIDKFPISRPNLTFSTLTVSNMSPEDSSIYLCSVGQIQETQYFGPGTRLLVL.

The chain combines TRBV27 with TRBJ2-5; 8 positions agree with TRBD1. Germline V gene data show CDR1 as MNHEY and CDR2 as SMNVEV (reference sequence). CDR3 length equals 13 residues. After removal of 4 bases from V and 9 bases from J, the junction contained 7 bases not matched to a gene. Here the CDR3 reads CASSWGQTGAQYF. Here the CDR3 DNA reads TGTGCCAGCAGTTGGGGACAGACAGGGGCCCAGTACTTC.